Included here is one T cell receptor (beta chain) sequence, with context. This record comes from a study of CD8+CD57+ T cells in acquired aplastic anemia. Both TCR beta VDJ combination and CDR3 sequence profiling were carried out. Genomic DNA was the template for this profiling. MiXCR was run by TCRdb on the reads, yielding one entry per CDR3 protein. The sample holds about 180,000 distinct CDR3 sequences, 46% seen once. Deletions cut 4 bases from V and 8 bases from J, with 8 bases between. CDR3 length: 11 residues. Germline V gene sequence: CDR1 MNHEY, CDR2 SVGEGT. The chain links TRBV6-2 or TRBV6-3 to TRBJ1-1; D is ambiguous. The sequenced material came from sorted CD4+, CD8+, or CD8+CD57+ T cells (not recorded which) from PBMCs. This TCR was sampled from a human donor in good health. This CDR3 is CASSSQQEAFF. The CDR3 DNA follows: TGTGCCAGCAGTTCTCAGCAGGAAGCTTTCTTT.